Below, one TCR beta chain is given with its context. Its antigen remains unidentified. The entry originates in a study of siplizumab effects on memory and regulatory T cells. Study results and limitations: In unstimulated cells, naive T cells appeared more diverse than memory T cells and seemed major alloresponse contributors.

Clones were read by immunoSEQ multiplex PCR, and TCRdb kept only the in-frame ones, dropping some. The table includes about 100,000 clones, approximately 94% detected once. The CDR3 extends over 13 amino acids. Trimming removed 4 bases at V and 4 bases at J, with 11 bases between. Germline CDR1 is SQVTM and CDR2 is ANQGSEA. The sequencing sample was made of non-Treg CD4+ T cells sorted from blood. This receptor was taken from a human donor in good health. This chain links TRBV29-1 with TRBJ1-3; possible D gene TRBD1, 5 bases. In nucleotides, the CDR3 is TGCAGCGTTGGCGGGGGACGGGGAAACACCATATATTTT. Translated, it gives CSVGGGRGNTIYF.